This T cell receptor (beta chain) stems from a study of blood T cell repertoires in COVID-19. Study summary: Samples of COVID-19 (acute and convalescent) were obtained from the United States, Italy and Spain. T cells, B-cell-depleted T cells, or PBMCs provided the cDNA or gDNA that served as material.

In the original analysis: The assay estimated nucleated cells by amplifying reference gene primers. The method was immunoSEQ multiplex PCR; TCRdb's version includes in-frame clones alone and lacks a portion of them. V, J and clone size derive from that table, while D and trimming were established from the DNA sequence. The table lists 50,000 to 60,000 clones, about nine tenths of them singletons. This CDR3 contains 14 residues. Trimming took 0 bases from V and 3 from J, leaving 9 bases between them. In germline, CDR1 is SGHDN, CDR2 FVKESK. Sequencing used peripheral blood. V gene TRBV14 combines with J gene TRBJ2-7, with D unclear. The receptor was derived from a man in his 60s with active COVID-19. In nucleotides, the CDR3 is TGTGCCAGCAGCCAAGACCCTGGCCGCTACGAGCAGTACTTC. Its protein product is CASSQDPGRYEQYF.